This paragraph reports one T cell receptor (beta chain). Its antigen is undetermined. This table comes from immunoSEQ multiplex PCR, and its TCRdb copy is limited to in-frame clones, with some not included. The sample shows tens of thousands of clones, about 85% of them seen only once. This entry is derived from a study of identifying expanded T cells in peripheral blood. Notes on the study in general: Over approximately two and four weeks, about 15 and 18 clones changed, versus approximately 1.1 between replicates.

The V gene's germline CDR1 is SNHLY and CDR2 FYNNEI. V was shortened by 8 bases and J by 4 bases, with 18 bases between the two germline ends. The CDR3 has 15 residues. No infections or other immune events were documented during collection. Sequenced: blood. The clonotype comes from a person aged 18 to 70 in good health. This chain uses TRBV2 with TRBJ2-1; no reliable D call. CDR3 amino acids: CASLSQVWVYNEQFF. Here the CDR3 DNA reads TGTGCCAGCCTATCCCAGGTATGGGTGTACAATGAGCAGTTCTTC. Complete variable domain (other parts from reference TRBV2 and TRBJ2-1): EPEVTQTPSHQVTQMGQEVILRCVPISNHLYFYWYRQILGQKVEFLVSFYNNEISEKSEIFDDQFSVERPDGSNFTLKIRSTKLEDSAMYFCASLSQVWVYNEQFFGPGTRLTVL.